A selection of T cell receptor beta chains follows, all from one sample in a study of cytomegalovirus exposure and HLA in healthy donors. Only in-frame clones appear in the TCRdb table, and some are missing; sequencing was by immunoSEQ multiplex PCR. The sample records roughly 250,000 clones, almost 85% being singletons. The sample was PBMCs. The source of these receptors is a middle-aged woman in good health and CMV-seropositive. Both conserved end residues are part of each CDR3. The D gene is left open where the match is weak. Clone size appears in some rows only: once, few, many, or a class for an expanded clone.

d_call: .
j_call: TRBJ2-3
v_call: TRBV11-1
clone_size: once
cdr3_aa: CASSPWGTGGTDTQYF
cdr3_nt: TGTGCCAGCAGCCCCTGGGGGACGGGGGGCACAGATACGCAGTATTTT

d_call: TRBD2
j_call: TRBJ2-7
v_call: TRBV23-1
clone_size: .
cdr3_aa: CASTFCGGLSRF
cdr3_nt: TGCGCCAGCACATTTTGCGGGGGGCTCTCGCGATTC

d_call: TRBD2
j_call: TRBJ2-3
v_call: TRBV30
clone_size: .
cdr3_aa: CAWSLREGTDTQYF
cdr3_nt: TGTGCCTGGAGTTTGCGGGAGGGAACAGATACGCAGTATTTT

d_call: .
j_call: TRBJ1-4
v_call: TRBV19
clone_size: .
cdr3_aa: CASSKEKAGVGYEKLFF
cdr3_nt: TGTGCCAGTAGCAAAGAAAAAGCAGGGGTGGGGTACGAAAAACTGTTTTTT

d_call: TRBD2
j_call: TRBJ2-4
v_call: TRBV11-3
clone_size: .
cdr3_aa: CASSLAGGAKNIQYF
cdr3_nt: TGTGCCAGCAGCTTAGCGGGAGGGGCTAAAAACATTCAGTACTTC

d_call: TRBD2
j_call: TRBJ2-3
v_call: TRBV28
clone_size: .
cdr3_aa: CASSQIAGVTDTQYF
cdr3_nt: TGTGCCAGCAGTCAGATAGCGGGAGTCACAGATACGCAGTATTTT

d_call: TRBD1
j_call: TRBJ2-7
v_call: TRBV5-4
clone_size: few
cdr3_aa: CASSLEGQRSGEQYF
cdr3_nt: TGTGCCAGCAGCTTGGAGGGACAGAGGTCTGGCGAGCAGTACTTC

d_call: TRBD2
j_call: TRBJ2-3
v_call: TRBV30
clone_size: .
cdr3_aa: CAWRRTSGSIDTQYF
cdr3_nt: TGTGCCTGGCGCCGGACTAGCGGGAGTATAGATACGCAGTATTTT

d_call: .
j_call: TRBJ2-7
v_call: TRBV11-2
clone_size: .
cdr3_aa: CASSSVNTGSSYEQYF
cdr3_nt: TGTGCCAGCAGCTCAGTGAATACAGGCAGCTCCTACGAGCAGTACTTC

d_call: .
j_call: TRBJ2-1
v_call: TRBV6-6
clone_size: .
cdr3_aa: CASSYGIEQFF
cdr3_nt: TGTGCCAGCAGTTACGGCATTGAGCAGTTCTTC

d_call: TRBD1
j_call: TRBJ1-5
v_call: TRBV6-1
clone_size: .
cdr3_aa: CASSEGQGYGNQPQHF
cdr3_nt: TGTGCCAGCAGTGAGGGACAGGGGTACGGAAATCAGCCCCAGCATTTT

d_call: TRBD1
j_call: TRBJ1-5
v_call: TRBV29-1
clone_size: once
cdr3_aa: CSVSDRVGQPQHF
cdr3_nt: TGCAGCGTCTCGGACAGGGTGGGGCAGCCCCAGCATTTT

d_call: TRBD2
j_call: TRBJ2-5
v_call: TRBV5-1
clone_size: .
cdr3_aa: CASSLAAGGQETQYF
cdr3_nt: TGCGCCAGCAGCTTGGCGGCGGGGGGACAAGAGACCCAGTACTTC

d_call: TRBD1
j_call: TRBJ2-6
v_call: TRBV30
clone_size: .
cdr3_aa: CASGTGDTGANVLTF
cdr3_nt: TGTGCCTCCGGGACAGGGGATACTGGGGCCAACGTCCTGACTTTC

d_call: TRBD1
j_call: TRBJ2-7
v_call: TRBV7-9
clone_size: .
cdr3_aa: CASSLGGTGAYEQYF
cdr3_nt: TGTGCCAGCAGCTTAGGAGGGACAGGAGCCTACGAGCAGTACTTC

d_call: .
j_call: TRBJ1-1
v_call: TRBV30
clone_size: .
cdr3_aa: CAWSENMNTEAFF
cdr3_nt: TGTGCCTGGAGTGAAAACATGAACACTGAAGCTTTCTTT

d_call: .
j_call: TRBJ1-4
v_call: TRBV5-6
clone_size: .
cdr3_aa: CASSSDSSGEKLFF
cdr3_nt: TGTGCCAGCAGCTCGGACAGTTCGGGGGAAAAACTGTTTTTT

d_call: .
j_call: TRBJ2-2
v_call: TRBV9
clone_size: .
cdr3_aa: CASSPEGSGGTGELFF
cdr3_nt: TGTGCCAGCAGCCCAGAGGGATCCGGGGGAACCGGGGAGCTGTTTTTT

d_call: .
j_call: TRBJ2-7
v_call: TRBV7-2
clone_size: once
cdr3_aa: CASSLEGGVHEQYF
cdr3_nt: TGTGCCAGCAGCTTAGAAGGGGGGGTTCACGAGCAGTACTTC

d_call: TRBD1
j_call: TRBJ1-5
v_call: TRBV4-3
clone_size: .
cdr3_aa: CASSPDRDGGQPQHF
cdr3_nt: TGCGCCAGCAGCCCGGACAGGGACGGGGGTCAGCCCCAGCATTTT

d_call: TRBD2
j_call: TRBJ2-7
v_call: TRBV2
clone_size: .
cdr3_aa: CARSRGLAYEQYF
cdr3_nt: TGTGCCAGGAGCAGGGGACTAGCCTACGAGCAGTACTTC

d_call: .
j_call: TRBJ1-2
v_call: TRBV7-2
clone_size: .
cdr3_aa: CASSLATGQTSNYGYTF
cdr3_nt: TGTGCCAGCAGCTTAGCCACAGGGCAAACTTCTAACTATGGCTACACCTTC

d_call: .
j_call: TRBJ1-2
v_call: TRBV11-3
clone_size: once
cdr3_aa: CASNPLGVDRFYGYTF
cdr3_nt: TGTGCCAGCAACCCCCTTGGGGTTGACAGGTTCTATGGCTACACCTTC

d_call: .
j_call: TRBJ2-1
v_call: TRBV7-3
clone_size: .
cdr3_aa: CASSSGQTSYNEQFF
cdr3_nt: TGTGCCAGTAGTTCCGGACAGACCTCCTACAATGAGCAGTTCTTC

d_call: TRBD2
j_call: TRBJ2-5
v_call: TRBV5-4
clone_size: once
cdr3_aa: CASSQRTSGIGETQYF
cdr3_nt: TGTGCCAGCAGCCAAAGGACTAGCGGGATCGGGGAGACCCAGTACTTC

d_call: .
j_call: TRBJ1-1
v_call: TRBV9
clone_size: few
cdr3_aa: CASSVVSNTEAFF
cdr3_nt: TGTGCCAGCAGCGTAGTATCGAACACTGAAGCTTTCTTT

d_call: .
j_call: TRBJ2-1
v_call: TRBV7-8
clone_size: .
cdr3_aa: CASNPARTLTYNEQFF
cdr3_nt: TGTGCCAGCAACCCGGCTCGGACACTTACCTACAATGAGCAGTTCTTC

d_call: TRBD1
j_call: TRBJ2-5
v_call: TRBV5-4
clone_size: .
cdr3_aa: CASSGTGGGETQYF
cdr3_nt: TGTGCCAGCAGCGGGACAGGGGGAGGCGAGACCCAGTACTTC

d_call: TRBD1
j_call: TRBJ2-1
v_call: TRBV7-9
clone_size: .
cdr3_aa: CASSPRSAGQGADEQFF
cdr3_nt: TGTGCCAGCAGCCCTAGGAGCGCCGGACAGGGGGCCGATGAGCAGTTCTTC

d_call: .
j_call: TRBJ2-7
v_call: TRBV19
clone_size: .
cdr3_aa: CASSMCKEKTAYEQYF
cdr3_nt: TGTGCCAGTAGTATGTGCAAGGAGAAGACGGCATACGAGCAGTACTTC

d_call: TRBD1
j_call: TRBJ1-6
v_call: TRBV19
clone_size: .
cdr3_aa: CASRGQPDGPLHF
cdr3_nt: TGTGCCAGTAGGGGACAGCCTGACGGCCCCCTCCACTTT

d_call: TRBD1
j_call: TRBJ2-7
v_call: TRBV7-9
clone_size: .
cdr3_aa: CASSLGGTGYPYEQYF
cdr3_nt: TGTGCCAGCAGCTTAGGAGGGACAGGCTATCCCTACGAGCAGTACTTC

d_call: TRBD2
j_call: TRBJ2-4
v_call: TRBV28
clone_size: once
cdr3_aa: CASKLAGVNIQYF
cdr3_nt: TGTGCCAGCAAATTAGCGGGAGTTAACATTCAGTACTTC

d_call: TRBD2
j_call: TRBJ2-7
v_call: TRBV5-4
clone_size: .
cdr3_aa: CASSFAGLAGNEQYF
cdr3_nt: TGTGCCAGCAGCTTTGCGGGACTAGCGGGCAACGAGCAGTACTTC

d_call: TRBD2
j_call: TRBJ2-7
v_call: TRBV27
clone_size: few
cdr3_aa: CASSSSGTSVYEQYF
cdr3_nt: TGTGCCAGCAGTTCTTCCGGGACTAGCGTTTACGAGCAGTACTTC

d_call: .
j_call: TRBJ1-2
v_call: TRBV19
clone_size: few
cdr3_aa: CASSILQENYGYTF
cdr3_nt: TGTGCCAGTAGTATTTTACAGGAGAACTATGGCTACACCTTC

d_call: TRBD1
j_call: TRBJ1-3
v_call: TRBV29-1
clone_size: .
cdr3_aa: CSALTPQGLAGNTIYF
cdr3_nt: TGCAGCGCACTCACCCCACAGGGGCTAGCTGGAAACACCATATATTTT

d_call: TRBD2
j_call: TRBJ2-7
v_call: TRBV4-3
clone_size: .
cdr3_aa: CASSQEWGSGRANLYEQYF
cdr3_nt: TGCGCCAGCAGCCAAGAGTGGGGCAGCGGGAGGGCTAATCTTTACGAGCAGTACTTC

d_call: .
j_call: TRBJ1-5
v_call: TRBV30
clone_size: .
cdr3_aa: CAWRPGFSNQPQHF
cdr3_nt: TGTGCCTGGAGGCCAGGGTTCAGCAATCAGCCCCAGCATTTT

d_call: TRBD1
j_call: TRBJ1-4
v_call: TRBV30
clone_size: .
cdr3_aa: CAWGATGVGKLFF
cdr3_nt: TGTGCCTGGGGAGCTACAGGGGTGGGAAAACTGTTTTTT

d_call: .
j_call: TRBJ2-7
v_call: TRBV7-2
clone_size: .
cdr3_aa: CASSSGQGGIRQYF
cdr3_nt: TGTGCCAGCAGCTCAGGACAGGGAGGGATTCGGCAGTACTTC

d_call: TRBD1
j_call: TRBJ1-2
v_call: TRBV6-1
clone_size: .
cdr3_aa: CATTEAGGAYGYTF
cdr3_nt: TGTGCCACCACGGAGGCAGGGGGCGCCTATGGCTACACCTTC

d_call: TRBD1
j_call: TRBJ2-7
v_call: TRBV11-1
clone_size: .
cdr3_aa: CASSSGTVYYEQYF
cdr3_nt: TGTGCCAGCAGCTCCGGGACAGTATACTACGAGCAGTACTTC